This entry features one T cell receptor (beta chain) sequence. The target antigen is unknown. These data are taken from a study of CD8 T cells in ankylosing spondylitis. Findings and caveats of the study: In ankylosing spondylitis patients, matched synovial fluid reportedly showed significant enrichment of disease-linked clones.

Germline CDR1 is MNHEY and CDR2 is SMNVEV (reference sequence). There are 16 residues in the CDR3. Unmatched junction bases numbered 9, after V lost 5 bases and J lost 4 bases. TCRdb processed the 5' RACE reads anew with MiXCR; each CDR3 protein has one entry. The table includes roughly 230,000 distinct CDR3 sequences, about a sixth detected once. The rearrangement uses TRBV27 and TRBJ2-3, with 10 bases identical to TRBD2. The TCR was taken from a male donor with ankylosing spondylitis or in good health (not recorded which). Material: blood, either unsorted or a sorted T cell fraction (not recorded which). DNA for the CDR3: TGTGCCAGCAGTCCGCTAGCGGGAGTGGGTGCAGATACGCAGTATTTT. This encodes CASSPLAGVGADTQYF.